The present entry profiles one T cell receptor (beta chain) with its context. V was shortened by 8 bases and J by 0 bases, with 11 bases between the two germline ends. This CDR3 comprises 14 residues. Germline V gives CDR1 MNHEY, CDR2 SVGAGI. This record belongs to a study of blood T cell repertoires in COVID-19. Sequencing used immunoSEQ multiplex PCR; TCRdb keeps in-frame clones, though not all of them. The table has approximately 170,000 clones, 70% to 90% seen once. This TCR was sampled from a man aged 35-49 years who had recovered from COVID-19. V and J are TRBV6-5 and TRBJ1-5; tentative D call: TRBD1 (5 bases). Sequences were obtained from PBMCs or T cells enriched from blood (not recorded which). CDR3 sequence reads: CASLQGYSNQPQHF. CDR3 coding DNA: TGTGCCAGCCTTCAGGGTTATAGCAATCAGCCCCAGCATTTT.